These 9 T cell receptor beta chains were all obtained from the same sample, sequenced in a study of blood T cell repertoires in COVID-19. Data came from immunoSEQ multiplex PCR; TCRdb stores just in-frame clones and leaves some out. The sample lists some 490,000 clones, roughly 85% occurring once. The sequenced sample was peripheral blood. All receptors come from a human donor in a cohort sampled during active COVID-19.

The chain recombines TRBV4-1 with TRBJ2-7; 7 nucleotides match TRBD2. With 1 base clipped from V and 1 base from J, the junction kept 4 bases outside the gene matches. Germline lookup yields CDR1 MGHRA and CDR2 YSYEKL. This CDR3 contains 15 residues. CDR3 protein: CASSQATGGSYEQYF. The CDR3 DNA follows: TGCGCCAGCAGCCAAGCTACGGGGGGATCCTACGAGCAGTACTTC.

The V and J genes are TRBV7-9 and TRBJ2-7; D is uncertain. The V and J ends lost 5 bases and 3 bases respectively, with 8 bases between them. Germline V gives CDR1 SEHNR, CDR2 FQNEAQ (reference sequence). The CDR3 extends over 12 amino acids. CDR3 protein: CASSPTDYEQYF. In DNA form, the CDR3 reads TGTGCCAGCAGCCCTACAGACTACGAGCAGTACTTC.

The CDR3 sequence is CASSLGPQGSGNTIYF. CDR3 coding DNA: TGTGCCAGCAGCTTAGGTCCCCAGGGCTCTGGAAACACCATATATTTT. The chain is built from TRBV7-2 and TRBJ1-3, with a tentative D call TRBD1 (5 bases). CDR1 SGHTA and CDR2 FQGNSA come from the germline V gene. The CDR3 totals 16 residues. V lost 1 base to trimming and J lost 0 bases, with 10 bases between them.

This clone was detected once. CDR3 DNA sequence: TGTGCCAGCAGCGAGGGGGACACCAGCTTGAGGGAGCAGTACTTC. Protein: CASSEGDTSLREQYF. The chain couples TRBV9 to TRBJ2-7; tentatively, D is TRBD1 (6 bases). The CDR3 length is 15 residues. Per the germline V gene, CDR1 is SGDLS and CDR2 is YYNGEE. Trimming shortened V by 3 bases and J by 7 bases, and 20 bases separated the two germline ends.

V and J are TRBV16 and TRBJ1-1; maybe TRBD1 (5 bases). There are 15 residues in the CDR3. V dropped 3 bases and J dropped 3 bases, with 14 bases sitting between them. Per the germline V gene, CDR1 is KGHSY and CDR2 is FQNENV. CDR3 bases: TGTGCCAGCAGCCATAGGCAGGGAGGGGACACTGAAGCTTTCTTT. This translates into CASSHRQGGDTEAFF.

V gene TRBV27 combines with J gene TRBJ1-1; D may be TRBD1 (6 bases). This CDR3 contains 14 residues. Germline assignment: CDR1 MNHEY and CDR2 SMNVEV (reference sequence). Trimming cost V 6 bases and J 3 bases, with 14 bases left between them. CDR3 sequence: CASRRPGQDTEAFF. The CDR3 DNA reads as TGTGCCAGCAGACGACCGGGACAAGACACTGAAGCTTTCTTT.

V gene TRBV6-2 or TRBV6-3 combines with J gene TRBJ2-6; D may be TRBD1 (6 bases). There are 18 residues in the CDR3. V was cut by 6 bases and J by 4 bases, with 22 bases left in between. The germline CDR1 and CDR2 sequences are MNHEY and SVGEGT. The CDR3 nucleotides read TGTGCCAGCAGCCCACCCGCATCCACAGGGACCGGGGCCAACGTCCTGACTTTC. Protein product: CASSPPASTGTGANVLTF.

The chain recombines TRBV5-3 with TRBJ2-7; 14 bases map to TRBD2. TRBV5-3 is classed as an ORF, of uncertain function. The V and J ends lost 3 bases and 2 bases, in that order; junction bases with no gene match: 1. The CDR3 is made up of 15 amino acids. CDR3 protein: CARSWGLAGAYEQYF. CDR3 DNA sequence: TGTGCCAGAAGCTGGGGACTAGCGGGGGCCTACGAGCAGTACTTC.

This chain links TRBV2 with TRBJ2-7; tentative D call: TRBD1 (6 bases). The CDR3 totals 12 residues. The ends were cut back, 6 bases at V and 2 bases at J, with 8 bases in the middle. CDR1 and CDR2 (germline): SNHLY, FYNNEI. The CDR3 sequence: CASRTGAYEQYF. The CDR3 nucleotides read TGTGCCAGCAGGACAGGAGCCTACGAGCAGTACTTC.